This T cell receptor (beta chain) was documented in a study of T cells in Graves' hyperthyroidism and ophthalmopathy. General study points: Most thyroid clonotypes expanded above 0.001 were also detected in blood. Ophthalmopathy was told apart from stable hyperthyroidism by a 13 V-J model.

Stability of Graves' hyperthyroidism was defined as absent ophthalmopathy progression within 18 months. Each diagnosis was grounded in clinical symptoms, serum thyroxine and TRAb, thyroid ultrasound, and orbital computed tomography. The investigators amplified TCR beta CDR3 regions from RNA transcripts. The TCR CDR3 was amplified in a first-round RT-PCR using the HTBI primer set. MiXCR, applied by TCRdb to the multiplex PCR reads, yields one record per CDR3 protein. The data hold approximately 400,000 distinct CDR3 sequences, with 15% observed a single time. The CDR3 is made up of 15 amino acids. Germline CDR1 DFQATT, CDR2 SNEGSKA (reference sequence). V lost 7 bases and J lost 2; bases outside the gene matches: 7. Note on this clonotype: Antigen specificity is unknown.

The chain combines TRBV20-1 with TRBJ2-3; 12 bases are a match to TRBD1. The sequence was collected from a woman aged 25 to 39 with Graves' hyperthyroidism. Input material: blood. CDR3 amino acids: CSVRWDRGLTDTQYF. The CDR3, as DNA: TGCAGTGTTCGATGGGACAGGGGGCTCACAGATACGCAGTATTTT.